The present TCR beta chain was sequenced within a study of OX40 agonist ivuxolimab in advanced cancers. Across the whole study: A partial response was reached by three patients: one with hepatocellular carcinoma and two with cutaneous melanoma.

The CDR3 length is 15 residues. V lost 3 bases and J 1 base, leaving 12 bases between the germline ends. Germline-derived CDR1 and CDR2 are SNHLY and FYNNEI. Assay: immunoSEQ multiplex PCR; the TCRdb copy retains only in-frame clones and omits some. The data contain about 36,000 clones, around 80% of them singletons. The sequence came from an adult with an advanced solid tumor such as melanoma, head and neck, liver or kidney cancer. The source material was CD4+ or CD8+ T cells sorted from blood, sampled in a trial of the OX40 agonist ivuxolimab. This chain uses TRBV2 with TRBJ2-5; a possible D gene is TRBD2 (5 bases). The chain's CDR3 is CASSDRETRQETQYF. DNA of the CDR3: TGTGCCAGCAGTGATAGGGAGACTCGCCAAGAGACCCAGTACTTC.